Listed here are 15 T cell receptor beta chains from one sample, sequenced in a study of cytomegalovirus exposure and HLA in healthy donors. Clones were sequenced by immunoSEQ multiplex PCR, and TCRdb holds only the in-frame ones, with some missing. The sample holds 150,000 to 200,000 clones, approximately 86% seen once. Sequenced sample: PBMCs. The receptors originated from a woman aged 18-29 years in good health and CMV-seronegative.

The chain combines TRBV7-8 with TRBJ2-2; weak D call: TRBD2 (6 bases). The CDR3 contains 20 residues. V was cut by 2 bases and J by 2 bases, with 24 bases left in between. The germline gives CDR1 SGHVS, CDR2 FQNEAQ. CDR3 protein: CASSLTRPGKYGGNTGELFF. CDR3 DNA sequence: TGTGCCAGCAGCTTAACTAGGCCAGGGAAATACGGGGGTAACACCGGGGAGCTGTTTTTT.

This clone rates as medium-sized (0.01 to 0.1%). The V gene is TRBV7-6, the J gene TRBJ2-7, with 9 bases fitting TRBD1. V shed 4 bases, J shed 5 bases, and the junction held 3 bases outside the gene matches. CDR3 size: 13 residues. CDR1 and CDR2 from the germline V gene are SGHVS and FNYEAQ. This CDR3 reads CASSSDRGHEQYF. The CDR3 region has the DNA TGTGCCAGCAGCTCGGACAGGGGCCACGAGCAGTACTTC.

The gene calls are TRBV4-3 and TRBJ2-1; TRBD1 aligns across 9 bases. Germline trimming cut 3 bases from V and 3 bases from J; bases unmatched to any gene: 6. CDR1 is LGHNA, CDR2 YSLEER, per germline. The CDR3 extends over 16 amino acids. CDR3 sequence reads: CASSQSTGGNYNEQFF. The DNA of the CDR3 is TGCGCCAGCAGCCAGAGCACAGGGGGCAACTACAATGAGCAGTTCTTC.

This clone has just one count. The chain uses TRBV4-2 and TRBJ2-3, with D possibly TRBD1 on 6 matching bases. V was trimmed by 4 bases and J by 5 bases, leaving 13 bases between them. The length of the CDR3 is 14 residues. Germline-derived CDR1 and CDR2 are LGHNA and YNFKEQ. For the CDR3, the DNA is TGTGCCAGCAGCCCGACAGGACCCGGAGATACGCAGTATTTT. This translates into CASSPTGPGDTQYF.

The CDR3 loop is CASSVEGQGAWIQETQYF. The CDR3 DNA reads as TGTGCCAGCAGCGTAGAAGGACAGGGGGCTTGGATTCAAGAGACCCAGTACTTC. The chain combines TRBV9 with TRBJ2-5; TRBD1 matches 11 bases. J was trimmed by 2 bases and V by 0 bases; bases with no gene match: 9. Germline V CDR1 and CDR2: SGDLS, YYNGEE. The CDR3 is 18 residues long.

Only a few counts were recorded for this clone. The chain carries TRBV28 and TRBJ1-1, with a weak D call TRBD1 (6 bases). V was cut by 2 bases and J by 0 bases, with 19 bases left in between. Germline CDR1 reads MDHEN; CDR2 reads SYDVKM. This CDR3 contains 18 residues. The CDR3 spells CASSLVFGAGAMNTEAFF. CDR3 nucleotide sequence: TGTGCCAGCAGTTTAGTCTTTGGGGCAGGGGCCATGAACACTGAAGCTTTCTTT. Using reference TRBV28 and TRBJ1-1 for the parts outside the CDR3, the full variable domain is DVKVTQSSRYLVKRTGEKVFLECVQDMDHENMFWYRQDPGLGLRLIYFSYDVKMKEKGDIPEGYSVSREKKERFSLILESASTNQTSMYLCASSLVFGAGAMNTEAFFGQGTRLTVV.

The gene calls are TRBV6-6 and TRBJ1-1; D call uncertain. Germline values: CDR1 MNHNY, CDR2 SVGAGI (reference sequence). This CDR3 is 10 amino acids long. V shed 7 bases and J shed 4 bases, with 4 bases lying between them. CDR3 region: CASTRTEAFF. The CDR3 bases are TGTGCCAGCACCCGCACTGAAGCTTTCTTT.

In its sample, this clone was seen a few times. This chain uses TRBV28 with TRBJ2-3; 10 bases are shared with TRBD1. Germline CDR1 is MDHEN and CDR2 is SYDVKM. The CDR3 runs 16 residues. Germline trimming cut 6 bases from V and 6 bases from J; bases unmatched to any gene: 12. In DNA, the CDR3 is TGTGCCAGCAGCCCTAGACAGGGGGCGGAAATGGATACGCAGTATTTT. It encodes CASSPRQGAEMDTQYF.

V and J are TRBV6-5 and TRBJ1-2, with D perhaps TRBD1 (5 bases). Germline CDR1 is MNHEY and CDR2 is SVGAGI. This CDR3 contains 13 residues. V lost 7 bases to trimming and J lost 0 bases, with 9 bases between them. Here the CDR3 DNA reads TGTGCCAGCACTCGGGGGGCTAACTATGGCTACACCTTC. Its protein product is CASTRGANYGYTF.

V is TRBV5-4 and J is TRBJ1-6, with 9 bases aligning to TRBD1. The CDR3 runs to 14 residues. CDR1 and CDR2 from the germline V gene are SGHNT and YYREEE (reference sequence). The V and J ends lost 0 bases and 10 bases, in that order; junction bases with no gene match: 2. The CDR3 region is CASSLEDRGSPLHF. In DNA form, the CDR3 reads TGTGCCAGCAGCTTGGAGGACAGGGGATCACCCCTCCACTTT.

The gene calls are TRBV29-1 and TRBJ1-1, with no clear D. Germline V gene lookup returns CDR1 SQVTM and CDR2 ANQGSEA. Trimming removed 7 bases at V and 5 bases at J, with 17 bases between. The CDR3 contains 13 residues. CDR3 protein: CSAWSFRGTEAFF. CDR3 sequence (DNA): TGCAGCGCCTGGTCGTTCCGGGGAACTGAAGCTTTCTTT.

The chain employs TRBV5-5 and TRBJ2-7; TRBD1 matches 7 bases. Germline V gene sequence: CDR1 SGHKS, CDR2 YYEKEE (reference sequence). The CDR3 extends over 18 amino acids. Unmatched junction bases numbered 14, after V lost 2 bases and J lost 0 bases. As DNA, the CDR3 is TGTGCCAGCAGCTTACGGGGACAGCGAGGGGGCAGCTCCTACGAGCAGTACTTC. This translates into CASSLRGQRGGSSYEQYF.

The chain links TRBV19 to TRBJ2-7; TRBD1 is a possible D gene (5 bases). Germline loops: CDR1 LNHDA, CDR2 SQIVND (reference sequence). The V and J ends lost 1 base and 5 bases respectively, with 12 bases between them. This CDR3 comprises 14 residues. The CDR3 loop reads CASSIGQGLDEQYF. CDR3 nucleotide sequence: TGTGCCAGTAGTATAGGGCAGGGTTTGGACGAGCAGTACTTC. Supplemented by reference TRBV19 and TRBJ2-7, the full variable domain reads DGGITQSPKYLFRKEGQNVTLSCEQNLNHDAMYWYRQDPGQGLRLIYYSQIVNDFQKGDIAEGYSVSREKKESFPLTVTSAQKNPTAFYLCASSIGQGLDEQYFGPGTRLTVT.

The chain couples TRBV5-6 to TRBJ1-1; D may be TRBD1 (5 bases). The CDR3 has 14 amino acids. Trimming cost V 5 bases and J 8 bases, with 19 bases left between them. In germline, CDR1 is SGHDT, CDR2 YYEEEE. In nucleotides, the CDR3 is TGTGCCAGCAGTCTGGGGGGTTGGCGGGGAGAAGCTTTCTTT. Amino acids: CASSLGGWRGEAFF.

The V call is TRBV27, the J call TRBJ2-3, with D possibly TRBD1 on 6 matching bases. The length of the CDR3 is 12 residues. Per the germline V gene, CDR1 is MNHEY and CDR2 is SMNVEV (reference sequence). V was shortened by 6 bases and J by 7 bases, with 11 bases between the two germline ends. The CDR3 sequence is CASSPTGNTQYF. DNA for the CDR3: TGTGCCAGCAGCCCAACAGGGAATACGCAGTATTTT.